This TCR beta chain came from a study of blood T cell repertoires in COVID-19 (dated by TCRdb to 2019 to 2021). Study-wide context: Collaborator samples came from the United States, Italy and Spain and covered acute and convalescent phases of COVID-19. The prospective study material was composed of cDNA or gDNA derived from T cells, B-cell-depleted T cells, or PBMCs. The sample metadata nearly always contained a de-identified subject ID, COVID-19 status, age in years and sex. The dataset comprised deeply sampled blood TCRbeta repertoires from subjects exposed to, actively infected with, or recovered from COVID-19. Where HLA class I and class II types were available, the types were taken from metadata supplied by the sample provider, not from assay-based typing. The samples were drawn from two sources: the first 160 participants of the ongoing ImmuneRACE study, and 1,254 subjects contributed by 6 global collaborators. The repertoires were released in a freely available public database intended as a resource for research on the immune response to SARS-CoV-2.

Study-wide findings and limitations: The quantity of clinical and demographic metadata differed by source and by participant and was supplied without curation.

The immunoSEQ Assay, a bias-controlled multiplex PCR, was used to amplify TCRbeta CDR3 regions from genomic DNA. As for the original processing: Within the assay, amplification of reference gene primers was used to estimate how many nucleated cells each sample contained. To quantify the absolute abundance of each unique TCRbeta CDR3 rearrangement, sequence reads were collapsed and filtered. Productive Simpson clonality was computed per sample as the square root of Simpson's diversity index over productive rearrangements. TCRdb mirrors the immuneACCESS table, restricted to in-frame sequences. Some clones are absent from its copies; in checked studies, under half trace to an unresolved V gene, and the reason for the others is unknown. That table is the source of V, J and clone size, and D and trimming were worked out from the DNA. This sample is represented by some 71,000 clones; around 80% of them were singletons. Under 25% of the sample belongs to the ten largest clones.

Whole blood was collected in K2EDTA tubes by collaborating institutions according to the institutions' own protocols. For TCRbeta analysis, collaborator samples were shipped as frozen whole blood, as isolated PBMCs, or as DNA extracted from either sample type. Points on this clone: Its cognate antigen has yet to be identified. Per-base quality was not reported, and no clone a single base away is much larger than it.

The sequenced sample was peripheral blood. The sequence was collected from a woman aged 45 to 65 with acute or convalescent COVID-19.

In nucleotide form, the sequence is TGTGCCAGCAGCTTAACGGCGGGGGGAAGCACAGATACGCAGTATTTT. Translation gives CASSLTAGGSTDTQYF. The rearrangement joined TRBV7-2 to TRBJ2-3, with 8 central nucleotides matching TRBD2. The CDR3 numbers 16 residues from cysteine through phenylalanine. Left in the record is the CDR3 DNA by itself, 48 bases read in frame from the first base. Compared with germline, V lacks 2 bases and J lacks 0 bases; bases without a gene match: 4. Looking up the germline V gene yields CDR1 SGHTA and CDR2 FQGNSA. Extended through the reference TRBV7-2 and TRBJ2-3 proteins, this CDR3 yields the full variable domain: GAGVSQSPSNKVTEKGKDVELRCDPISGHTALYWYRQSLGQGLEFLIYFQGNSAPDKSGLPSDRFSAERTGGSVSTLTIQRTQQEDSAVYLCASSLTAGGSTDTQYFGPGTRLTVL.